Following are 15 T cell receptor beta chains from one sample sequenced in a study of cytomegalovirus exposure and HLA in healthy donors. The study ran its PCR with 60 Vbeta and 13 Jbeta primers. The data were produced by immunoSEQ multiplex PCR, yet TCRdb's version contains in-frame clones alone and is incomplete. This sample has about 240,000 clones; around 80% occur once, and the top ten carry around 8.3%. The sequenced sample was PBMCs. These receptors came from a woman aged 55-75 years in good health and CMV-seropositive.

This chain links TRBV19 with TRBJ2-1; 8 positions agree with TRBD2. The CDR3 totals 17 residues. V was pared by 5 bases and J by 6 bases, with 15 bases of the junction left unmatched. Germline CDR1 and CDR2: LNHDA and SQIVND (reference sequence). The CDR3 sequence is CASSPWSHGRGSNEQFF. CDR3 nucleotides: TGTGCCAGTAGTCCATGGTCCCACGGGAGGGGAAGCAATGAGCAGTTCTTC.

The chain recombines TRBV7-2 with TRBJ2-3; 8 nucleotides agree with TRBD2. Germline V gives CDR1 SGHTA, CDR2 FQGNSA. V dropped 2 bases and J dropped 3; count of bases not matched to a gene: 7. The CDR3 consists of 16 residues. CDR3 sequence (DNA): TGTGCCAGCAGCTTACTAACTAGCGGAACAACAGATACGCAGTATTTT. Translated: CASSLLTSGTTDTQYF. The full variable domain, its missing parts supplied by reference TRBV7-2 and TRBJ2-3, is GAGVSQSPSNKVTEKGKDVELRCDPISGHTALYWYRQSLGQGLEFLIYFQGNSAPDKSGLPSDRFSAERTGGSVSTLTIQRTQQEDSAVYLCASSLLTSGTTDTQYFGPGTRLTVL.

The DNA of the CDR3 is TGTGCCAGTAGTTCCCATCCGGGGGTAAATAATGGCTACACCTTC. It is translated as CASSSHPGVNNGYTF. The gene calls are TRBV19 and TRBJ1-2, with a tentative D call TRBD1 (5 bases). This CDR3 has 15 residues. Germline CDR1 is LNHDA and CDR2 is SQIVND (reference sequence). V gave up 5 bases and J gave up 6 bases, with 19 bases separating them.

The chain joins TRBV7-2 to TRBJ2-1; 13 nucleotides agree with TRBD2. V lost 5 bases and J lost 0; bases outside the gene matches: 7. The CDR3 is 18 amino acids. The germline V gene has CDR1 SGHTA and CDR2 FQGNSA. The CDR3 DNA reads TGTGCCAGCAGCCTACCGGGACTAGCGGGAATCTCCTACAATGAGCAGTTCTTC. Protein sequence: CASSLPGLAGISYNEQFF.

The V call is TRBV27, the J call TRBJ2-1, with unresolved D. Between the trimmed V and J ends, which lost 2 bases and 1 base, there was a span of 3 bases. CDR1 and CDR2 (germline): MNHEY, SMNVEV (reference sequence). The CDR3 length is 13 residues. CDR3 coding DNA: TGTGCCAGCAGTTTACGTTCCTACAATGAGCAGTTCTTC. Its protein product is CASSLRSYNEQFF.

This sequence joins TRBV29-1 and TRBJ1-2, with 9 positions matching TRBD1. CDR3 size: 18 residues. V was clipped by 5 bases and J by 0 bases; unmatched bases: 16. Germline V gene lookup returns CDR1 SQVTM and CDR2 ANQGSEA. The DNA of the CDR3 is TGCAGCGTTTTTAAGCCGGGACAGGGTAATAAGGCTAACTATGGCTACACCTTC. It translates to CSVFKPGQGNKANYGYTF. Full variable domain (remainder filled in from reference TRBV29-1 and TRBJ1-2): SAVISQKPSRDICQRGTSLTIQCQVDSQVTMMFWYRQQPGQSLTLIATANQGSEATYESGFVIDKFPISRPNLTFSTLTVSNMSPEDSSIYLCSVFKPGQGNKANYGYTFGSGTRLTVV.

Concerning this clone itself: The germline gene is not matched at one end of the junction; a read error may be the cause. The chain uses TRBV7-7 and TRBJ2-3, with D perhaps matching TRBD2 (6 bases). CDR3 size: 14 residues. The V gene's germline CDR1 is SSHAT and CDR2 FNYEAQ (reference sequence). This CDR3 is CASSLGTSTDTQYF. The CDR3 nucleotides read TGTGCTAGCAGCTTAGGGACTAGCACAGATACGCAGTATTTT.

The chain has TRBV5-1 and TRBJ2-5, with TRBD1 matching 8 bases. Trimming took 4 bases from V and 3 from J; bases not matched to a gene: 8. Germline-derived CDR1 and CDR2 are SGHRS and YFSETQ. The CDR3 has 15 residues. The CDR3 reads CASSPSGGREETQYF. Written as DNA, the CDR3 is TGCGCCAGCAGCCCGTCAGGGGGCAGGGAAGAGACCCAGTACTTC.

The chain employs TRBV2 and TRBJ2-3; 15 bases are shared with TRBD2. This CDR3 comprises 16 residues. J gave up 6 bases and V 1 base, and 2 bases lay outside the gene matches. CDR1 and CDR2 from the germline V gene are SNHLY and FYNNEI. The CDR3 protein is CASSEEGLAGGDTQYF. As DNA, the CDR3 is TGTGCCAGCAGTGAAGAGGGACTAGCGGGAGGTGATACGCAGTATTTT.

A remark on this clone: Compared with germline, one end of the junction differs, possibly owing to a read error. The chain has TRBV29-1 and TRBJ2-1; 7 bases map to TRBD1. CDR1 and CDR2 from the germline V gene are SQVTM and ANQGSEA. The CDR3 runs to 14 residues. The CDR3 nucleotides read TGCAGCGTTAAAGAGAGGACAGGTTACAATGAGCAGTTCTTC. This codes for CSVKERTGYNEQFF.

V usage is TRBV10-1 and J usage is TRBJ2-5; 11 bases align to TRBD2. Germline CDR1 WNHNN, CDR2 SYGVQD (reference sequence). The trim removed 6 bases at V and 3 bases at J, leaving 3 bases unmatched. The CDR3 contains 14 residues. The CDR3 loop reads CASSLGLAEETQYF. Written as DNA, the CDR3 is TGCGCCAGCAGCTTGGGACTAGCGGAAGAGACCCAGTACTTC.

This clone was observed a handful of times. The chain carries TRBV9 and TRBJ2-1; 9 nucleotides line up with TRBD2. Trimming at V came to 4 bases and at J to 0 bases, leaving 2 bases not matched to a gene. CDR3 size: 15 residues. The germline V gene encodes CDR1 SGDLS and CDR2 YYNGEE. CDR3 bases: TGTGCCAGCAGCCCTAGCGGGACCTCCTACAATGAGCAGTTCTTC. Protein: CASSPSGTSYNEQFF.

This clone turned up a few times. This chain joins TRBV11-2 and TRBJ1-3; D unclear. CDR1 is SGHAT, CDR2 FQNNGV, per germline. CDR3 length: 15 residues. V gave up 1 base and J gave up 4 bases, with 11 bases separating them. The CDR3 protein is CASSLVRVTGNTIYF. The DNA of the CDR3 is TGTGCCAGCAGCTTAGTCCGGGTTACAGGAAACACCATATATTTT. Looking up the rest from reference TRBV11-2 and TRBJ1-3 gives the full variable domain: EAGVAQSPRYKIIEKRQSVAFWCNPISGHATLYWYQQILGQGPKLLIQFQNNGVVDDSQLPKDRFSAERLKGVDSTLKIQPAKLEDSAVYLCASSLVRVTGNTIYFGEGSWLTVV.

This chain uses TRBV11-2 with TRBJ2-2; 7 bases map to TRBD2. The germline gives CDR1 SGHAT, CDR2 FQNNGV. This CDR3 is built from 15 residues. The J segment lost 4 bases and the V segment lost 4 bases, leaving 6 bases of the junction unmatched. CDR3 sequence (DNA): TGTGCCAGCAGCTCGGGACTACTTACCACCGGGGAGCTGTTTTTT. This codes for CASSSGLLTTGELFF.

The rearrangement links TRBV7-6 to TRBJ2-1; D gene uncertain. This CDR3 is 13 amino acids long. The germline V gene has CDR1 SGHVS and CDR2 FNYEAQ. The V and J ends lost 0 bases and 8 bases respectively, with 8 bases between them. The chain's CDR3 is CASSLASSYEQFF. DNA of the CDR3: TGTGCCAGCAGCTTAGCGAGCTCTTATGAGCAGTTCTTC.